This note documents a single T cell receptor beta chain sequence. The sample belongs to a study of blood T cell repertoires in COVID-19. The wider study: COVID-19 samples collected from the United States, Italy and Spain covered acute and convalescent phases. Sources were T cells, B-cell-depleted T cells, or PBMCs; the material itself was cDNA or gDNA.

V was trimmed by 4 bases and J by 5 bases, leaving 17 bases between them. Germline values: CDR1 LGHNA, CDR2 YSLEER. This CDR3 contains 15 residues. Authors' analysis steps: Amplification with reference gene primers provided the estimates of nucleated cell counts. Some clones are missing from TCRdb's copy, which holds only in-frame ones; the method was immunoSEQ multiplex PCR. V and J calls and clone size come straight from that table; D and trimming were deduced from the DNA. The sample lists some 88,000 clones; 65% to 90% were seen once. This rearrangement joins TRBV4-3 to TRBJ1-2; D may be TRBD1 (6 bases). The clonotype originates from a man in his 60s with acute or convalescent COVID-19. The source material was peripheral blood. The CDR3 DNA reads as TGCGCCAGCAGCCCGGAACAGGGCGTTCGATATGGCTACACCTTC. The encoded protein is CASSPEQGVRYGYTF.